This entry is about one T cell receptor (beta chain). TCRdb recomputed calls from the RT-PCR reads with MiXCR, one row per CDR3 protein. Counted here are 200,000 to 300,000 distinct CDR3 sequences, 10% to 15% occurring once; the ten biggest clones make up approximately 7.8%. The sample belongs to a study of response to subunit inactivated influenza vaccine. The CDR3 has 14 residues. V lost 4 bases to trimming and J lost 7 bases, with 15 bases between them. Per germline, CDR1 SGHRS and CDR2 YFSETQ. Sequencing was performed on non-naive T cells sorted from PBMCs, taken around 14 days before vaccination. The chain links TRBV5-1 to TRBJ2-1; D perhaps matches TRBD2 (7 bases). The clonotype originates from a man aged 45-65 years who received an inactivated influenza vaccine. The CDR3 nucleotides are TGCGCCAGCAGCCACGGTGGGAGGGGGAATGAGCAGTTCTTC. Translation: CASSHGGRGNEQFF.